This T cell receptor (beta chain) appears in the sequencing data of a study of human T cells and chemical hapten exposure (dated by TCRdb to the early 2020s). In terms of the full investigation: For sensitization, 2% DPC in acetone was applied to a roughly 2 cm by roughly 2 cm area of upper inner arm skin. Patients additionally received weekly therapeutic DPC doses to the scalp throughout the approximately 22-week study period. Patch testing was performed on the upper back with Finn chambers containing 0.01% DPC, and the patch tests were scored after 6 days according to International Contact Dermatitis Research Group standards. Alopecia areata with under or over 50% scalp involvement, alopecia totalis and alopecia universalis were represented in the patient cohort, which was mostly female. Libraries were pooled for sequencing, and per-sample TCR yields varied mainly because of small differences in library volumes within the pool. In alopecia patients, the study followed how the peripheral blood TCR repertoire changed in vivo over primary and secondary sensitization to diphenylcyclopropenone (DPC), a hapten. Blood was sampled from patients pre-sensitization (week 0) and at 2, 6 and about 24 weeks after DPC sensitization. Twenty-nine alopecia patients gave blood for TCR sequencing at one to four time points (pre-sensitization, 2, 6 and 24 weeks). General conclusions and limits of the study: The number of PT1 expanded TCRs positively correlated with patch test score, significant at thresholds 8, 16 and 32 but not 4. DPC sensitization did not change how many TCRs were above 1 in 1000 frequency, and no evidence was found of alterations in global repertoire structure. Repeated subsampling changed both the strength of the expansion versus patch-test correlation and the threshold at which the correlation became significant. All patients had alopecia, a presumed autoimmune disease, so their immune response might differ from that of healthy individuals. Significantly more large CDR3 similarity clusters were formed by expanded TCRs than by pre-sensitization or healthy control sets, consistent with antigen-driven responses.

The meaning of the sample's time point label: patch test 1, 2 weeks after DPC sensitization. What this sample's treatment or condition label stands for: therapeutic diphenylcyclopropenone sensitization with weekly scalp DPC. Blood at each patch-test visit was drawn before the patch test was applied. Patients were eligible if aged 18 to 70, diagnosed with alopecia and judged suitable for DPC therapy, and pregnant patients were excluded. Unfractionated whole blood was collected in Tempus Blood RNA tubes, and total RNA was extracted from that blood. The method was RACE. These reads were obtained on a NextSeq 500. Library preparation attached unique molecular identifiers to individual cDNA molecules for quantitative, reproducible TCR counting. For every blood RNA sample, sequencing covered both the TCR alpha and TCR beta chains. The authors processed their data as follows. The median number of TCRs per sample was around 96,000, ranging from 23,224 to 690,600. V, J and CDR3 annotation of the TCR reads was carried out using the Decombinator software suite. For PS versus PT1 abundance plots, all samples were subsampled to the same number of TCRs (28,000). Expanded TCRs were defined as absent before sensitization and observed at least eight times at the 2-week time point. The public reads were reanalyzed by TCRdb: fastp trimming at Q25, MiXCR alignment, in-frame beta chains only. Identical CDR3 proteins give one entry, which carries the most common genes and DNA. The V and J calls, along with clone size, are taken from TCRdb and not from the paper's own processing. This sample gives around 380,000 distinct CDR3 sequences in total; around 5% of them show up just once. About 2.1% of the sample rests with the top ten.

This clonotype has a handful of counts. Its antigen is not yet known. No much larger clone exists at a distance of one base, and base qualities are not known. The CDR3 measures 14 amino acids from cysteine to phenylalanine. The only DNA kept is the CDR3, 42 bases in frame from the first base. At the junction V is shortened by 3 bases and J by 8 bases; bases outside the gene matches: 4. Reading the germline V gene gives CDR1 SGHTA and CDR2 FQGNSA. Rearrangement joined TRBV7-2 to TRBJ2-1, with 10 bases aligning to TRBD2. The sequence derives from a woman in her 50s with alopecia areata. Some clones in this sample may be carry-over from other donors' samples. The sample in question was whole blood, obtained in connection with sensitization to the hapten diphenylcyclopropenone (DPC). Here is the DNA: TGTGCCAGCAGCTTTGCTAGCGGGAGCGATGAGCAGTTCTTC. It specifies CASSFASGSDEQFF.